The sample holds one count of the clone carrying this TCR beta chain. V trimming: 1 base; J trimming: 13 bases; junction bases outside the gene matches: 10. The CDR3 consists of 15 residues. Germline V gene sequence: CDR1 LGHDT, CDR2 YNNKEL (reference sequence). The data derive from a study of blood T cell repertoires in COVID-19. Study at large: From the United States, Italy and Spain came samples of acute and convalescent COVID-19. The analysed material was cDNA or gDNA that came from T cells, B-cell-depleted T cells, or PBMCs.

As handled by the study authors: Scientists estimated how many nucleated cells there were by amplifying reference gene primers. Clones were read by immunoSEQ multiplex PCR, and TCRdb kept only the in-frame ones, dropping some. V, J and clone size are those of that table, while D and trimming were read from the DNA. The sample has approximately 240,000 clones; 80% to 85% are singletons. This TCR was sampled from a woman aged 55-75 years with acute or convalescent COVID-19. The gene calls are TRBV3-1 (or the pseudogene TRBV3-2) and TRBJ2-2, with 9 bases that match TRBD2. Input material: peripheral blood. The CDR3 DNA reads TGTGCCAGCAGCCAAGGGATAGCGGGGGCCCTGGGGCTGTTTTTT. It translates to CASSQGIAGALGLFF.